These T cell receptor beta chains were read from a single sample in a study of T-cell reconstitution after alpha-beta-depleted transplantation in children. MiXCR, applied by TCRdb to the PCR reads, yields one record per CDR3 protein. The table lists about a million distinct CDR3 sequences, roughly 29% of them singletons. Sequencing was performed on PBMCs, mostly from graft donor cells, taken 360 days after TCRalphabeta/CD19-depleted stem cell transplant. The receptors shown here come from a boy less than two years old who had a stem cell transplant for SCID, so the T cells may come from the graft donor. The CDR3 runs from the conserved cysteine through the conserved F or W. The order of the fields is J gene, clone size, V gene, D gene, CDR3 DNA, CDR3 protein. The D gene is left open where the match is weak. Expanded clones get a size class; other rows say once, few or many, or leave the size out.

j_gene: TRBJ1-1; abundance: many; v_gene: TRBV3-1; d_gene: -; CDR3nt: TGTGCCAGCAGCCGACTAGCCGGACGGATGAACACTGAAGCTTTCTTT; CDR3aa: CASSRLAGRMNTEAFF
j_gene: TRBJ2-3; abundance: many; v_gene: TRBV2; d_gene: -; CDR3nt: TGTGCCAGCAGGGCTAGCGTTTTCGTGGATACGCAGTATTTT; CDR3aa: CASRASVFVDTQYF
j_gene: TRBJ1-1; abundance: -; v_gene: TRBV20-1; d_gene: TRBD1; CDR3nt: TGCAGTGCTAGTGGGGGAGGACAGGGGGCGAACACTGAAGCTTTCTTT; CDR3aa: CSASGGGQGANTEAFF
j_gene: TRBJ2-3; abundance: few; v_gene: TRBV29-1; d_gene: -; CDR3nt: TGCAGCTTAAGAGAAGAGTCACTAGGAGTCTCTAGCACAGATACGCAGTATTTT; CDR3aa: CSLREESLGVSSTDTQYF
j_gene: TRBJ2-1; abundance: -; v_gene: TRBV5-6; d_gene: -; CDR3nt: TGTGCCAGCAGCTTTAGGCAGCCTCCGGTCTTC; CDR3aa: CASSFRQPPVF
j_gene: TRBJ2-3; abundance: -; v_gene: TRBV5-1; d_gene: -; CDR3nt: TGCGCCAGCAGCTTGGGTCTAGGGGGACGCACAGATACGCAGTATTTT; CDR3aa: CASSLGLGGRTDTQYF
j_gene: TRBJ2-1; abundance: -; v_gene: TRBV2; d_gene: -; CDR3nt: TGTGCCAGCACTGAAAGGGGAGTGCAGTTCTTC; CDR3aa: CASTERGVQFF
j_gene: TRBJ1-4; abundance: few; v_gene: TRBV12-3/TRBV12-4; d_gene: -; CDR3nt: TGTGCCAGCAGTTTAGAGGGACGACCAACTAATGAAAAACTGTTTTTT; CDR3aa: CASSLEGRPTNEKLFF
j_gene: TRBJ2-7; abundance: many; v_gene: TRBV12-3/TRBV12-4; d_gene: -; CDR3nt: TGTGCCAGCAGTTTAGTAGTGGGGCGTTACGAGCAGTACTTC; CDR3aa: CASSLVVGRYEQYF
j_gene: TRBJ1-2; abundance: -; v_gene: TRBV5-6; d_gene: TRBD1; CDR3nt: TGTGCCAGCGGACCCAGATGGGACAGAAGTAACTATGGCTACACCTTC; CDR3aa: CASGPRWDRSNYGYTF
j_gene: TRBJ2-1; abundance: -; v_gene: TRBV29-1; d_gene: TRBD1; CDR3nt: TGCAGCGTTGTGAAGGGACAGGGGACCAATGAGCAGTTCTTC; CDR3aa: CSVVKGQGTNEQFF
j_gene: TRBJ2-1; abundance: -; v_gene: TRBV11-2; d_gene: TRBD2; CDR3nt: TGTGCCAGCAGCTCCCAAGCGGGGGGGTACAATGAGCAGTTCTTC; CDR3aa: CASSSQAGGYNEQFF
j_gene: TRBJ2-1; abundance: few; v_gene: TRBV7-2; d_gene: -; CDR3nt: TGTGCCAGCAGCCAGAGATTGAGCTCCTACAATGAGCAGTTCTTC; CDR3aa: CASSQRLSSYNEQFF
j_gene: TRBJ2-5; abundance: many; v_gene: TRBV24-1; d_gene: -; CDR3nt: TGTGCCACCAGTGACCCTACAGGGAAGGGCCAAGAGACCCAGTACTTC; CDR3aa: CATSDPTGKGQETQYF
j_gene: TRBJ1-1; abundance: -; v_gene: TRBV20-1; d_gene: TRBD1; CDR3nt: TGCAGTGCTAGGGCAGGGGGGTTATTCAACACTGAAGCTTTCTTT; CDR3aa: CSARAGGLFNTEAFF
j_gene: TRBJ2-3; abundance: few; v_gene: TRBV20-1; d_gene: TRBD1; CDR3nt: TGCAGTGCTACGGGACAGGCTACAGATACGCAGTATTTT; CDR3aa: CSATGQATDTQYF
j_gene: TRBJ2-3; abundance: few; v_gene: TRBV18; d_gene: TRBD2; CDR3nt: TGTGCCAGCTCACCAACTAGCGGATCAATCACAGATACGCAGTATTTT; CDR3aa: CASSPTSGSITDTQYF
j_gene: TRBJ1-1; abundance: -; v_gene: TRBV2; d_gene: -; CDR3nt: TGTGCCAGCAGCGACAGAGTCCCTGAAGCTTTCTTT; CDR3aa: CASSDRVPEAFF
j_gene: TRBJ1-1; abundance: -; v_gene: TRBV5-5; d_gene: TRBD1; CDR3nt: TGTGTCAGCAGCAGGGACAGGTTTGAAGCTTTCTTT; CDR3aa: CVSSRDRFEAFF
j_gene: TRBJ2-7; abundance: -; v_gene: TRBV18; d_gene: TRBD2; CDR3nt: TGTGCCAGCTCACCATTGGGACTAGCGGGGGTCGAGCAGTACTTC; CDR3aa: CASSPLGLAGVEQYF
j_gene: TRBJ1-5; abundance: few; v_gene: TRBV20-1; d_gene: -; CDR3nt: TGCAGTGCTAGGGATGATAGCAATCAGCCCCAGCATTTT; CDR3aa: CSARDDSNQPQHF
j_gene: TRBJ1-5; abundance: -; v_gene: TRBV6-2/TRBV6-3; d_gene: -; CDR3nt: TGTGCCAGCAGTTACTCTACAGGGTCCGTGAATCAGCCCCAGCATTTT; CDR3aa: CASSYSTGSVNQPQHF
j_gene: TRBJ1-1; abundance: many; v_gene: TRBV28; d_gene: -; CDR3nt: TGTGCCAGCAGTTTAGGTTATGCGCGGAGGCGGAACACTGAAGCTTTCTTT; CDR3aa: CASSLGYARRRNTEAFF
j_gene: TRBJ1-2; abundance: -; v_gene: TRBV7-9; d_gene: -; CDR3nt: TGTGCCAGCAGAGGGGGGGGCGAGAACTATGGCTACACCTTC; CDR3aa: CASRGGGENYGYTF
j_gene: TRBJ2-3; abundance: few; v_gene: TRBV5-1; d_gene: -; CDR3nt: TGCGCCAGCAGCTTGGGGTCTAGCTCTGGAGATACGCAGTATTTT; CDR3aa: CASSLGSSSGDTQYF
j_gene: TRBJ2-5; abundance: -; v_gene: TRBV28; d_gene: -; CDR3nt: TGTGCCAGCAGTTTACCGGGACACTACCAAGAGACCCAGTACTTC; CDR3aa: CASSLPGHYQETQYF
j_gene: TRBJ1-1; abundance: few; v_gene: TRBV12-3/TRBV12-4; d_gene: -; CDR3nt: TGTGCCAGCAGTTTAGTACCAGAAAACACTGAAGCTTTCTTT; CDR3aa: CASSLVPENTEAFF
j_gene: TRBJ2-5; abundance: few; v_gene: TRBV25-1; d_gene: -; CDR3nt: TGTGCCAGCAGTGCATTAAAAGAGACCCAGTACTTC; CDR3aa: CASSALKETQYF
j_gene: TRBJ2-1; abundance: -; v_gene: TRBV6-1; d_gene: -; CDR3nt: TGTGCCAGCAGAGTACAGGGCCCAGCCAATGAGCAGTTCTTC; CDR3aa: CASRVQGPANEQFF
j_gene: TRBJ1-2; abundance: few; v_gene: TRBV16; d_gene: -; CDR3nt: TGTGCCAGCAGCCAATCGAAGGCAGCCAACTATGGCTACACCTTC; CDR3aa: CASSQSKAANYGYTF
j_gene: TRBJ2-1; abundance: -; v_gene: TRBV24-1; d_gene: -; CDR3nt: TGTGCCACCAGTGAAGGGACAACCACGAATGAGCAGTTCTTC; CDR3aa: CATSEGTTTNEQFF
j_gene: TRBJ2-3; abundance: few; v_gene: TRBV5-4; d_gene: TRBD2; CDR3nt: TGTGCCAGCAGCTTGGACACGGGGGGGCCAGATACGCAGTATTTT; CDR3aa: CASSLDTGGPDTQYF
j_gene: TRBJ2-2; abundance: few; v_gene: TRBV5-1; d_gene: -; CDR3nt: TGCGCCAGCAGCTTGGTCTTAGGCACCGGGGAGCTGTTTTTT; CDR3aa: CASSLVLGTGELFF
j_gene: TRBJ2-1; abundance: -; v_gene: TRBV7-2; d_gene: TRBD1; CDR3nt: TGTGCCAGCAGCTTAGAGACAGGGGGTCTGTACAATGAGCAGTTCTTC; CDR3aa: CASSLETGGLYNEQFF
j_gene: TRBJ2-7; abundance: -; v_gene: TRBV18; d_gene: -; CDR3nt: TGTGCCAGCTCATCAAGGGCGGAGGGCATCTACGAGCAGTACTTC; CDR3aa: CASSSRAEGIYEQYF
j_gene: TRBJ1-3; abundance: few; v_gene: TRBV20-1; d_gene: -; CDR3nt: TGCAGTGCTAGAGGGGGGGCGGGTGGCTCTGGAAACACCATATATTTT; CDR3aa: CSARGGAGGSGNTIYF
j_gene: TRBJ2-2; abundance: -; v_gene: TRBV3-1; d_gene: -; CDR3nt: TGTGCCACCTCCCCCTGGGCAGGGCGACCGAACACCGGGGAGCTGTTTTTT; CDR3aa: CATSPWAGRPNTGELFF
j_gene: TRBJ2-5; abundance: -; v_gene: TRBV20-1; d_gene: -; CDR3nt: TGCAGTGCTAGAGTCCCCTATCCCGGGCAGGAGACCCAGTACTTC; CDR3aa: CSARVPYPGQETQYF
j_gene: TRBJ2-1; abundance: -; v_gene: TRBV6-2/TRBV6-3; d_gene: -; CDR3nt: TGTGCCAGCAGTTCCGCTGGGGGAGGATACAATGAGCAGTTCTTC; CDR3aa: CASSSAGGGYNEQFF
j_gene: TRBJ2-1; abundance: few; v_gene: TRBV10-3; d_gene: -; CDR3nt: TGTGCCATCAGTGAGTCAACTAGCCCGAACAATGAGCAGTTCTTC; CDR3aa: CAISESTSPNNEQFF